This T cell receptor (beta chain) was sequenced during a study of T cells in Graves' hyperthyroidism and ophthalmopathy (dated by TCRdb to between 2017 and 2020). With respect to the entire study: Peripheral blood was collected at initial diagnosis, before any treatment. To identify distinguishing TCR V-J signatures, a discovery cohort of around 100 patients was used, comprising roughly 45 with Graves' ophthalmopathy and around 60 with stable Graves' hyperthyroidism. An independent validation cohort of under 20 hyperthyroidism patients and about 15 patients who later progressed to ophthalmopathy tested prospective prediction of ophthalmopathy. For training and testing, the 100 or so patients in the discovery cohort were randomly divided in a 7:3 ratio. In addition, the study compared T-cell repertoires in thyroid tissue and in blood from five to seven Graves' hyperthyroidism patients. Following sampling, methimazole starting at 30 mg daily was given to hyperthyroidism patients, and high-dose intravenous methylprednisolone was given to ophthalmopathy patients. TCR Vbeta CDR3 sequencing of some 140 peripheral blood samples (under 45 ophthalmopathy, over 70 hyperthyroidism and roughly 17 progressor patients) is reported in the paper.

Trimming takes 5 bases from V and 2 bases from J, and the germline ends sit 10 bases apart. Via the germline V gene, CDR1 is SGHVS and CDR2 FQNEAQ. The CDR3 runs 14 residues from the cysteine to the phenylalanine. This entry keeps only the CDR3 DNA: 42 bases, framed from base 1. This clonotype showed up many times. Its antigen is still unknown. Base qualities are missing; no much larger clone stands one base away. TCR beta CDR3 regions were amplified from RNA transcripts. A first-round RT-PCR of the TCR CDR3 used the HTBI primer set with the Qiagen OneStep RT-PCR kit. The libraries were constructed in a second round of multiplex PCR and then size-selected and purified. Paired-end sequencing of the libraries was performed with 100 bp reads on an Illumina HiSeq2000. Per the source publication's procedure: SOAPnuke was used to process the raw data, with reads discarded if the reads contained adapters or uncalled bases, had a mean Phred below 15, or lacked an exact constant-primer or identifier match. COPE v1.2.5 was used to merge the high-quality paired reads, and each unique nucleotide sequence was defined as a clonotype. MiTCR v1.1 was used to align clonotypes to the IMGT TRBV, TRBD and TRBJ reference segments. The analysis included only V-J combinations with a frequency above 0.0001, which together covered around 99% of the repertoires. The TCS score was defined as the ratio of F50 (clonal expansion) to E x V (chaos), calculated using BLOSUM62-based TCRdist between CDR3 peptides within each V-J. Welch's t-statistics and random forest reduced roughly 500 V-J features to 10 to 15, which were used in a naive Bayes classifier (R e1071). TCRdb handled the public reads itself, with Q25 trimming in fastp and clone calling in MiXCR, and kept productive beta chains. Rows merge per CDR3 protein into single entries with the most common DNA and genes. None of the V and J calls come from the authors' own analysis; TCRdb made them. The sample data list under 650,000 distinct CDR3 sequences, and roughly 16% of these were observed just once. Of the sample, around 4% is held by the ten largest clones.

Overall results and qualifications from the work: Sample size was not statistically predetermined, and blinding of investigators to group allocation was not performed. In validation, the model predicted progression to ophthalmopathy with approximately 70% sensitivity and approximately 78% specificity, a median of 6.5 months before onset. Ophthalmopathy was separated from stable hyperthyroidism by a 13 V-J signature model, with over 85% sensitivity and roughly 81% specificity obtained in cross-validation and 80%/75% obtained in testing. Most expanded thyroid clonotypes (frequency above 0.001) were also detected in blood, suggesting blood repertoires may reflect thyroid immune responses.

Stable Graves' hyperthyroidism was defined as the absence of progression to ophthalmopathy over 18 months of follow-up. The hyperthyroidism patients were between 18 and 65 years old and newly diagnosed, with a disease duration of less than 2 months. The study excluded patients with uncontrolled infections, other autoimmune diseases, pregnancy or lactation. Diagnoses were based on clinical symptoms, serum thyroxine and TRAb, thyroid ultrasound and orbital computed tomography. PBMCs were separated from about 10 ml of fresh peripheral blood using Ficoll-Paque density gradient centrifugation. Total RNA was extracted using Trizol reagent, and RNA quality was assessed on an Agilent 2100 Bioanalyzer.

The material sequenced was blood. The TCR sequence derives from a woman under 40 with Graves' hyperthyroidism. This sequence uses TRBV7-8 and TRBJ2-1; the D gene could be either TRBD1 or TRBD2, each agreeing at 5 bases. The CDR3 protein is CASSVGATYNEQFF. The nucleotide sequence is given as TGTGCCAGCAGCGTCGGGGCTACCTACAATGAGCAGTTCTTC.